The 32 T cell receptor beta chains below were found in one sample sequenced in a study of blood T cell repertoires in COVID-19. The repertoire was sequenced with immunoSEQ multiplex PCR; TCRdb's copy has only in-frame clones and lacks some. The table includes roughly 120,000 clones, more than 70% detected once. The material sequenced was peripheral blood. The origin of the receptors is a woman aged 50 to 60 with acute or convalescent COVID-19.

The chain links TRBV28 to TRBJ2-2; 10 positions match TRBD1. CDR1 and CDR2 (germline): MDHEN, SYDVKM. V lost 0 bases to trimming and J lost 6 bases; unmatched junction nucleotides: 4. The length of the CDR3 is 16 residues. CDR3 sequence: CASSLWRGQGAGELFF. Written as DNA, the CDR3 is TGTGCCAGCAGTTTATGGCGTGGACAGGGGGCCGGGGAGCTGTTTTTT.

The rearrangement joins TRBV15 to TRBJ1-5; D may be TRBD1 (5 bases). The CDR3 loop spans 15 amino acids. V was trimmed by 3 bases and J by 6 bases, leaving 15 bases between them. The V gene's germline CDR1 is LNHNV and CDR2 YYDKDF (reference sequence). The CDR3 loop is CATSRGKGIGQPQHF. The CDR3 DNA is TGTGCCACCAGCAGGGGGAAGGGGATTGGTCAGCCCCAGCATTTT.

The chain employs TRBV5-1 and TRBJ2-1; TRBD1 is a possible D gene (5 bases). The CDR3 runs 15 residues. V gave up 2 bases and J gave up 1 base, with 10 bases separating them. Germline loops: CDR1 SGHRS, CDR2 YFSETQ. The CDR3 protein is CASSFGAGSYNEQFF. The CDR3 nucleotides read TGCGCCAGCAGCTTTGGGGCAGGTTCCTACAATGAGCAGTTCTTC.

This chain links TRBV10-2 with TRBJ2-7; 8 bases line up with TRBD2. After removal of 7 bases from V and 7 bases from J, the junction contained 9 bases not matched to a gene. Germline values: CDR1 WSHSY, CDR2 SAAADI. This CDR3 region has 13 residues. The DNA for the CDR3 is TGCGCCAGCATGGTTGCGGGAGGTCGAGAGCAGTACTTC. Amino acid sequence: CASMVAGGREQYF.

This clone was counted between two and nine times. V and J are TRBV9 and TRBJ1-2; D unclear. The V gene lost 4 bases and the J gene lost 7 bases, with 14 bases spanning the gap. Germline V gene sequence: CDR1 SGDLS, CDR2 YYNGEE. The CDR3 spans 13 residues. The CDR3, as DNA: TGTGCCAGCAGCCCTGCGGCCTCGGGTGGCTACACCTTC. Amino acids: CASSPAASGGYTF.

CDR3 bases: TGTGCCAGTAGTATAGGTCAAACAGACTACTCTGGAAACACCATATATTTT. Translated, it gives CASSIGQTDYSGNTIYF. V usage is TRBV19 and J usage is TRBJ1-3; unclear D gene. Germline V lookup: CDR1 LNHDA, CDR2 SQIVND (reference sequence). The V and J ends lost 1 base and 0 bases respectively, with 13 bases between them. This CDR3 has 17 amino acids.

This sequence joins TRBV3-1 (or the pseudogene TRBV3-2) and TRBJ2-7, with TRBD2 matching over 7 bases. The trim removed 1 base at V and 9 bases at J, leaving 9 bases unmatched. Germline assignment: CDR1 LGHDT and CDR2 YNNKEL (reference sequence). The length of the CDR3 is 14 residues. This CDR3 is CASSQVAREGGQYF. CDR3 nucleotides: TGTGCCAGCAGCCAAGTGGCGAGGGAGGGAGGGCAGTACTTC.

V is TRBV4-2 and J is TRBJ2-5; weak D call: TRBD2 (6 bases). CDR1 is LGHNA and CDR2 is YNFKEQ in the germline V gene. This CDR3 has 16 amino acids. V lost 1 base to trimming and J lost 4 bases, with 16 bases between them. The DNA of the CDR3 is TGTGCCAGCAGCCAAGCTGCAGCGGGTTGGGGAGAGACCCAGTACTTC. As protein: CASSQAAAGWGETQYF.

This sequence joins TRBV19 and TRBJ1-2; D unclear. There are 13 residues in the CDR3. Between the trimmed V and J ends, which lost 3 bases and 4 bases, there was a span of 9 bases. Germline CDR1 reads LNHDA; CDR2 reads SQIVND (reference sequence). For the CDR3, the DNA is TGTGCCAGTAGTATGGGCCCGCCCTATGGCTACACCTTC. This codes for CASSMGPPYGYTF.

The chain employs TRBV6-4 and TRBJ2-2; 7 nucleotides line up with TRBD2. The germline V gene has CDR1 MRHNA and CDR2 SNTAGT. V was clipped by 8 bases and J by 4 bases; unmatched bases: 7. The CDR3 has 14 amino acids. DNA for the CDR3: TGTGCCAGCCGCGCCGGGACTACCACCGGGGAGCTGTTTTTT. Translating it yields CASRAGTTTGELFF.

The gene calls are TRBV24-1 and TRBJ2-3; 7 bases match TRBD2. The CDR3 loop spans 16 amino acids. Germline-derived CDR1 and CDR2 are KGHDR and SFDVKD. Trimming removed 7 bases from V and 3 bases from J; junction bases left unmatched: 12. The CDR3 nucleotides read TGTGCCACCAGGGCCCCGGGCCGGGGAGGGACAGATACGCAGTATTTT. Amino acids: CATRAPGRGGTDTQYF.

This chain joins TRBV7-9 and TRBJ1-2, with 9 bases lining up with TRBD1. Germline lookup yields CDR1 SEHNR and CDR2 FQNEAQ (reference sequence). This CDR3 is built from 14 residues. The V and J ends lost 7 bases and 4 bases, in that order; junction bases with no gene match: 7. This CDR3 is CASTTGTGLYGYTF. In DNA, the CDR3 is TGTGCCAGCACCACCGGGACAGGGCTCTATGGCTACACCTTC.

The V gene is TRBV28, the J gene TRBJ2-1; 8 bases match TRBD1. Per the germline V gene, CDR1 is MDHEN and CDR2 is SYDVKM. With 5 bases clipped from V and 7 bases from J, the junction kept 7 bases outside the gene matches. The CDR3 length is 14 residues. CDR3 residues: CASSRQGARNEQFF. For the CDR3, the DNA is TGTGCCAGCAGTCGCCAGGGGGCCCGAAATGAGCAGTTCTTC.

The chain recombines TRBV5-1 with TRBJ2-2; 9 nucleotides line up with TRBD1. This CDR3 comprises 15 residues. V lost 3 bases to trimming and J lost 7 bases; unmatched junction nucleotides: 7. From germline, CDR1 is SGHRS and CDR2 YFSETQ. CDR3 region: CASSSPDRGNGELFF. The CDR3 nucleotides are TGCGCCAGCAGCTCCCCGGACAGGGGAAACGGGGAGCTGTTTTTT.

The gene calls are TRBV28 and TRBJ2-5, with 8 bases fitting TRBD1. The CDR3 totals 18 residues. J was trimmed by 0 bases and V by 3 bases; bases with no gene match: 12. Germline lookup yields CDR1 MDHEN and CDR2 SYDVKM. CDR3 in DNA: TGTGCCAGCAGTTTCTTCATGACAGGGGTTGAGTACCAAGAGACCCAGTACTTC. Its translation: CASSFFMTGVEYQETQYF.

V is TRBV5-1 and J is TRBJ2-7; 7 nucleotides agree with TRBD1. V was pared by 0 bases and J by 2 bases, with 5 bases of the junction left unmatched. CDR1 and CDR2 from the germline V gene are SGHRS and YFSETQ. CDR3 length: 15 residues. This CDR3 is CASSLGRDSTYEQYF. DNA of the CDR3: TGCGCCAGCAGCTTGGGACGGGACAGCACCTACGAGCAGTACTTC.

The J gene is TRBJ1-3, the V gene TRBV9; 9 bases match TRBD1. CDR3 length: 16 amino acids. Per germline, CDR1 SGDLS and CDR2 YYNGEE. The junction had 6 bases not matched to a gene; V was cut back by 3 bases and J by 2 bases. The CDR3: CASSATTGGTGNTIYF. The CDR3 DNA is TGTGCCAGCAGCGCAACCACAGGGGGCACTGGAAACACCATATATTTT. Supplemented by reference TRBV9 and TRBJ1-3, the full variable domain reads DSGVTQTPKHLITATGQRVTLRCSPRSGDLSVYWYQQSLDQGLQFLIQYYNGEERAKGNILERFSAQQFPDLHSELNLSSLELGDSALYFCASSATTGGTGNTIYFGEGSWLTVV.

The V gene is TRBV12-3 or TRBV12-4, the J gene TRBJ2-5; D not certain. The CDR3 is made up of 13 amino acids. Trimming took off 2 bases at V and 11 bases at J, with 15 bases between the two ends. The CDR3 reads CASSLSSGLWQYF. CDR3 DNA sequence: TGTGCCAGCAGTTTAAGCTCCGGTTTGTGGCAGTACTTC.

This chain joins TRBV27 and TRBJ1-2; D unresolved. V was pared by 3 bases and J by 0 bases, with 11 bases between. This CDR3 is 15 amino acids long. CDR1 and CDR2 (germline): MNHEY, SMNVEV (reference sequence). The CDR3 DNA reads TGTGCCAGCAGTTTTGTTCGGGGAGCTAACTATGGCTACACCTTC. It specifies CASSFVRGANYGYTF.

The chain couples TRBV7-8 to TRBJ2-2; 7 positions agree with TRBD2. This CDR3 spans 17 amino acids. Looked up from germline, CDR1 is SGHVS and CDR2 is FQNEAQ. The V gene end was trimmed by 4 bases and the J gene end by 5 bases; junction bases not matched to a gene: 13. CDR3 sequence reads: CASSSPLTGGRTGELFF. The DNA for the CDR3 is TGTGCCAGCAGCTCCCCTCTAACGGGAGGTAGGACCGGGGAGCTGTTTTTT.

This chain uses TRBV19 with TRBJ2-2; 13 bases line up with TRBD2. V trimming: 8 bases; J trimming: 6 bases; junction bases outside the gene matches: 9. The CDR3 contains 16 residues. The V gene's germline CDR1 is LNHDA and CDR2 SQIVND (reference sequence). CDR3 in DNA: TGTGCCAGTGGGAAACTAGCGGGAGGGATCGCCGGGGAGCTGTTTTTT. Amino acids: CASGKLAGGIAGELFF.

This clone was found once. The chain uses TRBV7-7 and TRBJ2-2, with a possible D match to TRBD1 (6 bases). Germline loops: CDR1 SSHAT, CDR2 FNYEAQ (reference sequence). The CDR3 runs 13 residues. Trimming removed 5 bases at V and 6 bases at J, with 10 bases between. The CDR3 sequence: CASSKDRSGELFF. CDR3 nucleotides: TGTGCCAGCAGCAAAGACAGGTCCGGGGAGCTGTTTTTT. Using reference TRBV7-7 and TRBJ2-2 for the parts outside the CDR3, the full variable domain is GAGVSQSPRYKVTKRGQDVTLRCDPISSHATLYWYQQALGQGPEFLTYFNYEAQPDKSGLPSDRFSAERPEGSISTLTIQRTEQRDSAMYRCASSKDRSGELFFGEGSRLTVL.

The V and J genes are TRBV19 and TRBJ2-1; 7 bases are a match to TRBD2. The CDR3 has 15 residues. From germline, CDR1 is LNHDA and CDR2 SQIVND (reference sequence). V shed 4 bases and J 2 bases; nucleotides not matched to a gene: 5. This chain's CDR3 is CASSRAGAPYNEQFF. The CDR3 DNA reads TGTGCCAGTAGTAGGGCGGGAGCCCCCTACAATGAGCAGTTCTTC.

This chain uses TRBV6-5 with TRBJ1-5, with 8 nucleotides matching TRBD1. The J segment lost 3 bases and the V segment lost 4 bases, leaving 2 bases of the junction unmatched. The germline CDR1 and CDR2 sequences are MNHEY and SVGAGI. The CDR3 spans 14 residues. The CDR3 reads CASSLTGANQPQHF. The CDR3 DNA reads TGTGCCAGCAGTTTGACAGGGGCCAATCAGCCCCAGCATTTT.

The gene calls are TRBV2 and TRBJ1-4; 7 positions match TRBD1. The CDR3 sequence is 15 residues long. Losses at the gene ends were 5 bases for V and 8 bases for J; bases not matched to a gene: 11. Germline V gene lookup returns CDR1 SNHLY and CDR2 FYNNEI. The CDR3 DNA is TGTGCCAGCAGTCCCGGACAGGTGCCGAACGAAAAACTGTTTTTT. Translation: CASSPGQVPNEKLFF.

This sequence joins TRBV11-3 and TRBJ2-2, with 7 bases that match TRBD2. Germline V gives CDR1 SGHNT, CDR2 YENEEA. V was pared by 4 bases and J by 2 bases, with 7 bases of the junction left unmatched. This CDR3 contains 16 residues. The CDR3 region has the DNA TGTGCCAGCAGCTCCTTTGGCGGGAGAAACACCGGGGAGCTGTTTTTT. This codes for CASSSFGGRNTGELFF.

In this sample, this clone turned up a few times. This chain connects TRBV19 to TRBJ1-5, with a tentative D call TRBD1 (6 bases). The V and J ends lost 3 bases and 5 bases respectively, with 23 bases between them. The CDR3 spans 18 residues. Per the germline V gene, CDR1 is LNHDA and CDR2 is SQIVND (reference sequence). The CDR3 nucleotides are TGTGCCAGTAGTATGGGTGGAGCCATACGGGGGGGCTATCAGCCCCAGCATTTT. Its translation is CASSMGGAIRGGYQPQHF.

The V call is TRBV21-1, the J call TRBJ1-2; the table's D call of TRBD1 was not tested on the DNA. TRBV21-1 is an annotated pseudogene. The length of the CDR3 is 15 residues. The CDR3 nucleotides are TGTGCCAGCAGCGGACCGGGACAGGGGCGCAGGGGCTACACCTTC. Protein product: CASSGPGQGRRGYTF.

The gene calls are TRBV7-9 and TRBJ2-7; no clear D gene. V was trimmed by 1 base and J by 3 bases, leaving 10 bases between them. Germline loops: CDR1 SEHNR, CDR2 FQNEAQ (reference sequence). The CDR3 totals 14 residues. The CDR3 spells CASSLGQQNYEQYF. CDR3 DNA: TGTGCCAGCAGCTTAGGCCAACAGAACTACGAGCAGTACTTC.

This clone was seen only a few times. The rearrangement joins TRBV30 to TRBJ1-5; D is perhaps TRBD1 (5 bases). The germline V gene encodes CDR1 GTSNPN and CDR2 SVGIG (reference sequence). The CDR3 loop spans 13 amino acids. The V end was cut by 3 bases, the J end by 1 base, with 7 bases between. CDR3 sequence: CAWRGESNQPQHF. CDR3 DNA sequence: TGTGCCTGGAGAGGGGAAAGCAATCAGCCCCAGCATTTT.

The CDR3 coding sequence is TGTGCCAGTAAGGATCAGGTGAAAGAGACCCAGTACTTC. Protein sequence: CASKDQVKETQYF. V gene TRBV19 combines with J gene TRBJ2-5; D is ambiguous. Germline V gene data show CDR1 as LNHDA and CDR2 as SQIVND (reference sequence). Between the trimmed V and J ends, which lost 7 bases and 3 bases, there was a span of 12 bases. The CDR3 length is 13 residues.

The rearrangement joins TRBV5-5 to TRBJ2-2; D gene ambiguous. With 3 bases removed from V and 5 bases from J, the gap between germline ends came to 11 bases. This CDR3 has 14 residues. CDR1 is SGHKS and CDR2 is YYEKEE in the germline V gene (reference sequence). The CDR3 region has the DNA TGTGCCAGCAGCTCCAACCCCGGTACCGGGGAGCTGTTTTTT. It codes for CASSSNPGTGELFF. The whole variable domain, filled in from reference TRBV5-5 and TRBJ2-2, reads DAGVTQSPTHLIKTRGQQVTLRCSPISGHKSVSWYQQVLGQGPQFIFQYYEKEERGRGNFPDRFSARQFPNYSSELNVNALLLGDSALYLCASSSNPGTGELFFGEGSRLTVL.